Here is one T cell receptor beta chain with its context. The target of this receptor is not known. Per-base quality was not reported, and no clone a single base away is much larger than it. Spanning cysteine to phenylalanine, the CDR3 consists of 13 amino acids. The read is trimmed to its CDR3 DNA, 39 bases read in frame from base 1. For CDR1 and CDR2, the germline V gene lists SGDLS and YYNGEE. Trimmed from V: 3 bases; trimmed from J: 4 bases; junction bases lacking a gene match: 3. Enrolling through a virtual design, the prospective study's participants ranged in age from roughly 18 to 89 years and lived across roughly 24 United States geographic areas. To assign participants to cohorts, the prospective study relied on clinical history that participants themselves reported in a screening survey and a study questionnaire. For ImmuneRACE Cohort 3, a participant was defined as recovered based on two consecutive negative NP/OP PCR tests, clearance by a healthcare professional, or resolution of symptoms. Each participant in the prospective study had whole blood, serum and a nasopharyngeal or oropharyngeal swab collected by mobile phlebotomists. Additional blood draws and questionnaires over an approximately 2-month period could optionally be provided by prospective study participants. Blood samples from the prospective study were shipped frozen or at room temperature prior to DNA extraction.

This entry comes from a study of blood T cell repertoires in COVID-19 (dated by TCRdb to the early 2020s). As for the study more broadly: Collaborator samples came from the United States, Italy and Spain and covered acute and convalescent phases of COVID-19. A de-identified subject ID, COVID-19 status, age in years and sex were almost always included in the sample metadata. A freely available public database, intended as a resource for researchers studying the immune response to SARS-CoV-2, is where the repertoires were released. Samples were obtained from the ongoing ImmuneRACE study (first 160 participants) and from about 1,300 subjects provided by 6 global collaborators. Subjects who had been exposed to COVID-19, were actively infected with it, or had recovered from it provided the deeply sampled blood TCRbeta repertoires that made up the dataset. Where HLA class I and class II types were available, the types were taken from metadata supplied by the sample provider, not from assay-based typing. The prospective study material was composed of cDNA or gDNA derived from T cells, B-cell-depleted T cells, or PBMCs.

TCRbeta CDR3 regions were amplified from genomic DNA by means of the immunoSEQ Assay, a bias-controlled multiplex PCR. Regarding the original processing steps: The number of nucleated cells in each sample was estimated from the amplification of reference gene primers within the assay. To quantify the absolute abundance of each unique TCRbeta CDR3 rearrangement, sequence reads were collapsed and filtered. Productive Simpson clonality was computed per sample as the square root of Simpson's diversity index over productive rearrangements. The table was pulled from immuneACCESS by TCRdb, which kept in-frame rearrangements only. Such tables lose some clones; where checked, under half of the loss comes from unresolved V genes, and the rest has no known cause. Clone size and the V and J calls come from that table; the DNA yielded D and trimming. Within this sample are 200,000 to 250,000 clones, with less than 90% of them counted one time only. Together, the top ten hold roughly 2.5% of the sample.

Study-level results and caveats: The quantity of clinical and demographic metadata differed by source and by participant and was supplied without curation.

This TCR came from a woman in her 30s who had recovered from COVID-19. The sequencing sample was made of PBMCs or T cells enriched from blood (not recorded which). The chain employs TRBV9 and TRBJ1-2, with 7 bases aligning to TRBD1. The nucleotides read TGTGCCAGCAGCGGACAGGGAAGCTATGGCTACACCTTC. It specifies CASSGQGSYGYTF.